This entry concerns a single T cell receptor (beta chain). This entry is derived from a study of T cell responses to AZD1222 COVID-19 vaccine. The V gene lost 1 base and the J gene lost 4 bases, with 7 bases spanning the gap. Germline values: CDR1 MNHNS, CDR2 SASEGT. The CDR3 is made up of 13 amino acids. The repertoire was sequenced with immunoSEQ multiplex PCR; TCRdb's copy has only in-frame clones and lacks some. Found here are some 120,000 clones, roughly 84% of them singletons; the top ten hold about 1.2%. The source of this sequence is an adult in good health. The J gene is TRBJ1-2, the V gene TRBV6-1; D might be TRBD1 (5 bases). The sequences come from peripheral blood, collected on day 0 of AZD1222 vaccination. CDR3 nucleotide sequence: TGTGCCAGCAGTGAAGAGGGACCCTATGGCTACACCTTC. Protein: CASSEEGPYGYTF.